Listed below are T cell receptor beta chains from one sample, sequenced in a study of response to subunit inactivated influenza vaccine. TCRdb reprocessed the RT-PCR reads with MiXCR, giving one entry per CDR3 protein. The sample records more than 500,000 distinct CDR3 sequences, about 10% being singletons. This same sample was also part of a study on T cells expressing NK-cell markers.

The specimen was PBMCs from blood, collected on the day of vaccination. The receptors stem from a man aged 50-59 years who received an inactivated influenza vaccine. Each CDR3 is given with its conserved first and last residue. The order of the fields is clone size, D gene, V gene, J gene, CDR3 DNA, CDR3 protein. The D gene is left open where the match is weak. Not all rows give a size; the values are once, few, many and, for expanded clones, a class.

clone size: NA
D gene: NA
V gene: TRBV7-2
J gene: TRBJ1-2
CDR3 DNA: TGTGCCAGCAGCTCCTTTTACTATGGCTACACCTTC
CDR3 protein: CASSSFYYGYTF

clone size: many
D gene: TRBD2
V gene: TRBV27
J gene: TRBJ2-2
CDR3 DNA: TGTGCCAGCAGCCCGTCCTACTTGCTAACTAGCGGGAGAGAAGTAGGGGAGCTGTTTTTT
CDR3 protein: CASSPSYLLTSGREVGELFF

clone size: few
D gene: NA
V gene: TRBV18
J gene: TRBJ2-7
CDR3 DNA: TGTGCCAGCTCACCATTGGGGGGGGCCTATGAGCAGTACTTC
CDR3 protein: CASSPLGGAYEQYF

clone size: few
D gene: NA
V gene: TRBV15
J gene: TRBJ1-2
CDR3 DNA: TGTGCCACCGCAGTCCAGGGTTCCTATGGCTACACCTTC
CDR3 protein: CATAVQGSYGYTF

clone size: few
D gene: TRBD1
V gene: TRBV5-1
J gene: TRBJ2-3
CDR3 DNA: TGCGCCAGCACCGCGGACAGGGGGACAGATACGCAGTATTTT
CDR3 protein: CASTADRGTDTQYF

clone size: few
D gene: TRBD2
V gene: TRBV18
J gene: TRBJ2-1
CDR3 DNA: TGTGCCAGCTCACCAAAACTACCTAGCGGGGTAGGTGAGCAGTTCTTC
CDR3 protein: CASSPKLPSGVGEQFF

clone size: many
D gene: NA
V gene: TRBV12-3/TRBV12-4
J gene: TRBJ1-3
CDR3 DNA: TGTGCCAGCAGTGGCTCTGGAAACACCATATATTTT
CDR3 protein: CASSGSGNTIYF

clone size: NA
D gene: NA
V gene: TRBV27
J gene: TRBJ2-7
CDR3 DNA: TGTGCCAGCAGTTTAGCGACGACCGCCTACGAGCAGTACTTC
CDR3 protein: CASSLATTAYEQYF

clone size: NA
D gene: TRBD1
V gene: TRBV6-5
J gene: TRBJ2-7
CDR3 DNA: TGTGCCAGCAGTTACTCGTTGACCGGGACAGGGGGGTACGAGCAGTACTTC
CDR3 protein: CASSYSLTGTGGYEQYF

clone size: few
D gene: NA
V gene: TRBV6-2/TRBV6-3
J gene: TRBJ1-2
CDR3 DNA: TGTGCCAGCAGCAGGACAAGTTATGGCTACACCTTC
CDR3 protein: CASSRTSYGYTF

clone size: NA
D gene: NA
V gene: TRBV7-9
J gene: TRBJ2-1
CDR3 DNA: TGTGCCAGCAGCCTGATGGTAGCTGAGCAGTTCTTC
CDR3 protein: CASSLMVAEQFF

clone size: NA
D gene: NA
V gene: TRBV6-1
J gene: TRBJ2-7
CDR3 DNA: TGTGCCAGCAGTCCCCGAGGAGGGGACGAGCAGTACTTC
CDR3 protein: CASSPRGGDEQYF

clone size: NA
D gene: TRBD1
V gene: TRBV7-2
J gene: TRBJ2-1
CDR3 DNA: TGTGCCAGCAGACCAGGGGGCTTGGGGAATGAGCAGTTCTTC
CDR3 protein: CASRPGGLGNEQFF

clone size: few
D gene: NA
V gene: TRBV18
J gene: TRBJ2-1
CDR3 DNA: TGTGCCAGCTCACCACAGCCGACCACCTACAATGAGCAGTTCTTC
CDR3 protein: CASSPQPTTYNEQFF

clone size: NA
D gene: NA
V gene: TRBV12-3/TRBV12-4
J gene: TRBJ2-3
CDR3 DNA: TGTGCCAGCAGTCCAAGGAGCGGGTATCAAACAGATACGCAGTATTTT
CDR3 protein: CASSPRSGYQTDTQYF

clone size: NA
D gene: NA
V gene: TRBV10-2
J gene: TRBJ2-1
CDR3 DNA: TGCGCCAGCAGTGTGGGACTCCAGGATGAGCAGTTCTTC
CDR3 protein: CASSVGLQDEQFF

clone size: NA
D gene: NA
V gene: TRBV20-1
J gene: TRBJ2-7
CDR3 DNA: TGCAGTGCTAGAAGATCCTCAAAGGGAGTCGAGCAGTACTTC
CDR3 protein: CSARRSSKGVEQYF

clone size: NA
D gene: NA
V gene: TRBV10-2
J gene: TRBJ1-1
CDR3 DNA: TGCGCCAGCACTAGGCAGGGGAACACTGAAGCTTTCTTT
CDR3 protein: CASTRQGNTEAFF

clone size: NA
D gene: NA
V gene: TRBV19
J gene: TRBJ2-2
CDR3 DNA: TGTGCCAGTAGACCTGACAGTGTTGGCACCGGGGAGCTGTTTTTT
CDR3 protein: CASRPDSVGTGELFF

clone size: NA
D gene: NA
V gene: TRBV5-1
J gene: TRBJ1-4
CDR3 DNA: TGCGCCAGCAGTCTAAGTGGTCGGTCTGATGAAAAACTGTTTTTT
CDR3 protein: CASSLSGRSDEKLFF

clone size: NA
D gene: NA
V gene: TRBV20-1
J gene: TRBJ2-1
CDR3 DNA: TGCAGTGGCATAAGACAAGACTCCTACAATGAGCAGTTCTTC
CDR3 protein: CSGIRQDSYNEQFF

clone size: NA
D gene: TRBD2
V gene: TRBV5-1
J gene: TRBJ2-1
CDR3 DNA: TGCGCCAGCAGCTCTGGTTTTGTGGGACTAGCGGGATCTGAGCATTTCTTC
CDR3 protein: CASSSGFVGLAGSEHFF

clone size: few
D gene: NA
V gene: TRBV18
J gene: TRBJ1-4
CDR3 DNA: TGTGCCAGCTCAAGATCACATGCAACTAATGAAAAACTGTTTTTT
CDR3 protein: CASSRSHATNEKLFF

clone size: few
D gene: NA
V gene: TRBV19
J gene: TRBJ1-2
CDR3 DNA: TGTGCCAGCAGTATTGAAGGGGCTAACTATGGCTACACCTTC
CDR3 protein: CASSIEGANYGYTF

clone size: few
D gene: NA
V gene: TRBV7-9
J gene: TRBJ1-5
CDR3 DNA: TGTGCCAGCAGCTTAGCGCTTGGGGCGAATCAGCCCCAGCATTTT
CDR3 protein: CASSLALGANQPQHF

clone size: few
D gene: NA
V gene: TRBV29-1
J gene: TRBJ2-5
CDR3 DNA: TGCAGCGAGAGACAGGCGGGAGAGACCCAGTACTTC
CDR3 protein: CSERQAGETQYF

clone size: many
D gene: NA
V gene: TRBV20-1
J gene: TRBJ1-1
CDR3 DNA: TGCAGTGGGCCAGAGGGCTTTATGAACACTGAAGCTTTCTTT
CDR3 protein: CSGPEGFMNTEAFF